This T cell receptor beta chain stems from a study of T cell repertoires in cytomegalovirus infection. Study-level information: Selection of CMV epitopes for the study included recently identified HLA-C-restricted and well-studied HLA-B-restricted ones. Indications came from public TCR beta signatures; they pointed to CMV infection and to a matching HLA type.

TCRdb itself ran the reads through MiXCR, one entry per CDR3 protein. The sample has approximately 390,000 distinct CDR3 sequences; about 32% are singletons. Germline V gene data show CDR1 as SGHRS and CDR2 as YFSETQ. V dropped 3 bases and J dropped 7 bases, with 16 bases sitting between them. This CDR3 region has 15 residues. Study-level findings and limits: Public TCR beta family frequency separated CMV-and-HLA carriers, including in an independent cohort. HLA-C-restricted CMV clonotypes gave the most frequent clonotype in two of eight donors.

This clonotype turned up a few times. The antigen is not known. Sequencing used cultured PBMCs, obtained from culture after CMV antigen stimulation. This chain links TRBV5-1 with TRBJ1-4; tentative D call: TRBD1 (6 bases). The clonotype originates from a human donor in good health (CMV status not recorded). Some clones in this sample may be carry-over from other donors' samples. The CDR3 DNA follows: TGCGCCAGCAGCTCAACCGGGACAAAGTCTGAAAAACTGTTTTTT. It specifies CASSSTGTKSEKLFF.